The T cell receptor (beta chain) under discussion was sequenced for a study of CXCR3-negative and CXCR3-positive naive CD8 T cells. Study-level results: Much lower diversity was found in memory CD8+ cells, while both naive subsets had comparably high diversity. Naive cells that were CXCR3-positive had more hydrophobic TRB CDR3s (compared with CXCR3-negative naive cells).

Carrying UMI labels, the TRB cDNA libraries were prepared through 5' RACE. TCRdb re-called the 5' RACE reads, yielding one record per CDR3 amino acid sequence without DNA. In total, the table holds fewer than 50,000 distinct CDR3 sequences. CDR1 and CDR2 from the germline V gene are MDHEN and SYDVKM. The CDR3 runs to 15 residues. Concerning this clonotype itself: Its antigen remains unknown.

The sequenced sample consisted of naive CXCR3- CD8+ T cells from blood. Noted subset: CD45RO-CCR7+CD27+CD95- naive CD8+ T cells lacking CXCR3 (TNR3-). The sequence derives from a human donor in good health. Some clones in this sample may be carry-over from other donors' samples. The rearrangement joins TRBV28 to TRBJ1-5; without DNA, the TCRdb call of TRBD1 cannot be checked. This chain's CDR3 is CASSARTGANQPQHF.